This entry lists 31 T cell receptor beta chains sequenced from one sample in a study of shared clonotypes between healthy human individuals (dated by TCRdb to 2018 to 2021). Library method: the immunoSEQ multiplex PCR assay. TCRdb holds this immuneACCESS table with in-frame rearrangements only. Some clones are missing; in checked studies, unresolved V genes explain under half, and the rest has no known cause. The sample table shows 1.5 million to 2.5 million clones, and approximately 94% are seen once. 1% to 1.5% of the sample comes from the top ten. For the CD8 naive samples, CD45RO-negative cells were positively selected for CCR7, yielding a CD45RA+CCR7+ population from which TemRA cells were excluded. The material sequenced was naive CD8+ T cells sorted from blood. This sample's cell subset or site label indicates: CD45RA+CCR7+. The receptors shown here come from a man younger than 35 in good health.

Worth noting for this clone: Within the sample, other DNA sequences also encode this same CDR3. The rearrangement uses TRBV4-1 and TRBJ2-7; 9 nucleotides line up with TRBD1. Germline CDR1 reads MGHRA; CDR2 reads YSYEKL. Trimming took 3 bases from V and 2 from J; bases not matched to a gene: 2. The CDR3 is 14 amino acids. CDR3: CASSQGTGPYEQYF. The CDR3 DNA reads TGCGCCAGCAGCCAGGGGACAGGGCCCTACGAGCAGTACTTC.

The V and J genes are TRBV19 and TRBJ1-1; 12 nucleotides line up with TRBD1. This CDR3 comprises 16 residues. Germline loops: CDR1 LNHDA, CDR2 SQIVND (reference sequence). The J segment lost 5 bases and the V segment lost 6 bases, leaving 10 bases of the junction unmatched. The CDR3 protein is CASSPAGQGAGTEAFF. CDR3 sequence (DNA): TGTGCCAGTAGCCCCGCGGGACAGGGGGCTGGGACTGAAGCTTTCTTT.

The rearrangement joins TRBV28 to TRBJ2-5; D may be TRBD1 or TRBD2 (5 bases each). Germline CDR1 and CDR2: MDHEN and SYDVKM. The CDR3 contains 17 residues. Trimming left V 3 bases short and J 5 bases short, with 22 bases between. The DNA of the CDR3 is TGTGCCAGCAGTTTGTATTTCGGGGACCTAGGAAAGGAGACCCAGTACTTC. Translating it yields CASSLYFGDLGKETQYF.

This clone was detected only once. The CDR3: CASSFYGEGPQETQYF. The CDR3 bases are TGTGCCAGCAGCTTTTATGGGGAGGGCCCTCAAGAGACCCAGTACTTC. This chain joins TRBV28 and TRBJ2-5; 7 bases map to TRBD2. The germline V gene encodes CDR1 MDHEN and CDR2 SYDVKM. The CDR3 is 16 amino acids. J was trimmed by 2 bases and V by 6 bases; bases with no gene match: 12.

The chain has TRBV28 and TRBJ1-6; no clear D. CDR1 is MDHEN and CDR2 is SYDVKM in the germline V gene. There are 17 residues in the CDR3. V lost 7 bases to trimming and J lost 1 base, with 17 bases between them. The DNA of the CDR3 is TGTGCCAGCACCCCGGGGAGGGAATGGTCCTATAATTCACCCCTCCACTTT. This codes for CASTPGREWSYNSPLHF.

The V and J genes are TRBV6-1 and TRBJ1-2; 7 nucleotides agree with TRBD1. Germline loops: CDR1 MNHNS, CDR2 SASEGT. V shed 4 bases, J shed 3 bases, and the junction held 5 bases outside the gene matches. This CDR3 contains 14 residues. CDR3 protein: CASSVGQGDYGYTF. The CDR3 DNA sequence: TGTGCCAGCAGTGTGGGGCAGGGGGACTATGGCTACACCTTC.

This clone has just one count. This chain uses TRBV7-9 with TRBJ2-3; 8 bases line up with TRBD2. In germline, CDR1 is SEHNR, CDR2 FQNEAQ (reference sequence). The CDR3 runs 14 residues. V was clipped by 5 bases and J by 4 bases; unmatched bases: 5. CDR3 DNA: TGTGCCAGCAGCACCAGCGGGAGTCCAGATACGCAGTATTTT. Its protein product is CASSTSGSPDTQYF.

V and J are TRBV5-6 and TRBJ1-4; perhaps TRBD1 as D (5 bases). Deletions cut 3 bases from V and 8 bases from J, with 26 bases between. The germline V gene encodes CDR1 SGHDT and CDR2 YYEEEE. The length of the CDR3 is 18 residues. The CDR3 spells CASSYVPGTSMVEEKLFF. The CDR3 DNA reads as TGTGCCAGCAGCTACGTACCAGGGACGTCGATGGTTGAGGAAAAACTGTTTTTT. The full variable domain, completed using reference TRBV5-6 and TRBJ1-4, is DAGVTQSPTHLIKTRGQQVTLRCSPKSGHDTVSWYQQALGQGPQFIFQYYEEEERQRGNFPDRFSGHQFPNYSSELNVNALLLGDSALYLCASSYVPGTSMVEEKLFFGSGTQLSVL.

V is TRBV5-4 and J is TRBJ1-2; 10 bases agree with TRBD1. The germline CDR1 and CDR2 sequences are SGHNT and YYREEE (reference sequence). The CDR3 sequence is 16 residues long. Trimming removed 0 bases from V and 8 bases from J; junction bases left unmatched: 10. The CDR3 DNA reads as TGTGCCAGCAGCTTGGCCTCCTCCGGGACAGGGGTGGGCTACACCTTC. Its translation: CASSLASSGTGVGYTF.

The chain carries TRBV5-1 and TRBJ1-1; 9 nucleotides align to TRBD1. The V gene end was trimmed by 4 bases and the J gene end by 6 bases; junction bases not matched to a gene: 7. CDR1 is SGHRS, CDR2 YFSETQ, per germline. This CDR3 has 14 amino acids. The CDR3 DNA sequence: TGCGCCAGCAGCACGGGACAGGGTATCCCTGAAGCTTTCTTT. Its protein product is CASSTGQGIPEAFF.

The CDR3 DNA follows: TGTGCCAGCAGTTTTATGAGGTATAATCAGCCCCAGCATTTT. As protein: CASSFMRYNQPQHF. This sequence joins TRBV28 and TRBJ1-5; D unclear. V was trimmed by 3 bases and J by 4 bases, leaving 10 bases between them. The CDR3 has 14 amino acids. Germline V gene data show CDR1 as MDHEN and CDR2 as SYDVKM.

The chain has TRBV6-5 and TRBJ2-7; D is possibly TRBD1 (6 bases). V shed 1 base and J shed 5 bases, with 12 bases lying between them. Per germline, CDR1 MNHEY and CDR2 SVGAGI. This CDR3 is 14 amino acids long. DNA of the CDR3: TGTGCCAGCAGTTACTGGCAGGGGAAGGACGAGCAGTACTTC. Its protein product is CASSYWQGKDEQYF.

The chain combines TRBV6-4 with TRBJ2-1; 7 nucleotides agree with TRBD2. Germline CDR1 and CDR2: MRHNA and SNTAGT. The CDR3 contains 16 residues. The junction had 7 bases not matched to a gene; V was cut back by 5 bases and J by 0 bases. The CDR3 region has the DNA TGTGCCAGCAGTCGAGAAGTAGCGGGCTCCTACAATGAGCAGTTCTTC. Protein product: CASSREVAGSYNEQFF.

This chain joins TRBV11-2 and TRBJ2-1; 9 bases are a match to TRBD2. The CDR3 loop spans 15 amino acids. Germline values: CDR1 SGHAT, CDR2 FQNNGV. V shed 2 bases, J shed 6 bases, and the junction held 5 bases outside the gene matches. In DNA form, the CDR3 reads TGTGCCAGCAGCTTACAGCGGGGGGCGGGCAATGAGCAGTTCTTC. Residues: CASSLQRGAGNEQFF.

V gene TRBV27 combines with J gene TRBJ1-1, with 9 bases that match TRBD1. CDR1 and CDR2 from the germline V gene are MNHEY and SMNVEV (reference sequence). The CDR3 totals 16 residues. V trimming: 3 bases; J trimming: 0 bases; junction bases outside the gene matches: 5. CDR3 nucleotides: TGTGCCAGCAGTTTTCTGACAGGGGGGATGAACACTGAAGCTTTCTTT. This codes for CASSFLTGGMNTEAFF.

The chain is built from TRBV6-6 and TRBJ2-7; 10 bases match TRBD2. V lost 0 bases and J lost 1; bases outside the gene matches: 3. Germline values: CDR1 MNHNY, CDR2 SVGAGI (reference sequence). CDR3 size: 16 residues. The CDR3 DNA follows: TGTGCCAGCAGTTACTCGGCTAGCGGGAGTTCCTACGAGCAGTACTTC. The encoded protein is CASSYSASGSSYEQYF.

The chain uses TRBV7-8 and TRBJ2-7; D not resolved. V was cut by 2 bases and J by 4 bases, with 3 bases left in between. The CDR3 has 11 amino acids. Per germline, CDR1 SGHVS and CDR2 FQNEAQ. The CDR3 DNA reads TGTGCCAGCAGCTTATATTACGAGCAGTACTTC. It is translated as CASSLYYEQYF.

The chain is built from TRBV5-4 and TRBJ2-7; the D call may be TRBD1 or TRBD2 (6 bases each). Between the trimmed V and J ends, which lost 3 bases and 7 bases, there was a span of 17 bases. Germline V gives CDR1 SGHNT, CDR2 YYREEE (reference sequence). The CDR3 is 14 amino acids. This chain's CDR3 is CASSWTRGEVEQYF. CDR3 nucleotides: TGTGCCAGCAGCTGGACAAGGGGGGAGGTGGAGCAGTACTTC.

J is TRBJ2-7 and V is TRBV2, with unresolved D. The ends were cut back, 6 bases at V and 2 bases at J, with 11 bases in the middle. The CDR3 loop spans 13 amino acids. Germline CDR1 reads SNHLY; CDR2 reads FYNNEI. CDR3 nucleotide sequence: TGTGCCAGCAGACGCCAGGAGACCTACGAGCAGTACTTC. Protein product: CASRRQETYEQYF.

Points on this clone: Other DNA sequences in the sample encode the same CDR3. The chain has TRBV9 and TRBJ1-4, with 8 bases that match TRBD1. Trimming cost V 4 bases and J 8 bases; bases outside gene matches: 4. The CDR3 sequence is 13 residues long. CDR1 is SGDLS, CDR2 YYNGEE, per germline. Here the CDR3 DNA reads TGTGCCAGCAGCCCTGGGACAGGCGAAAAACTGTTTTTT. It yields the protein CASSPGTGEKLFF.

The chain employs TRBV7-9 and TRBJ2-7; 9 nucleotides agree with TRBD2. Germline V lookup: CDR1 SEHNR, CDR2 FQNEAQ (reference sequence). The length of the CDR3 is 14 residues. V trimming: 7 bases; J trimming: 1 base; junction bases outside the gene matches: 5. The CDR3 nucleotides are TGTGCCAGCAAAGCGGGAGGTCCATCCTACGAGCAGTACTTC. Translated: CASKAGGPSYEQYF.

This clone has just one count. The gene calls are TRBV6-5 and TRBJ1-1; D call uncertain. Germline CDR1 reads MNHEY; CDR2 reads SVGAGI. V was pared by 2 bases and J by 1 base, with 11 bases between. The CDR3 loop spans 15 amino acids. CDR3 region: CASSYRYGGNTEAFF. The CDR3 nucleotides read TGTGCCAGCAGTTACCGGTACGGAGGGAACACTGAAGCTTTCTTT.

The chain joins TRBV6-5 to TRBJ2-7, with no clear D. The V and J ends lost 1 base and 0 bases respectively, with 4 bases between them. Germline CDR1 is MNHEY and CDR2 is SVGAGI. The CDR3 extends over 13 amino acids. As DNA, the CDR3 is TGTGCCAGCAGTTACTACAGCTCCTACGAGCAGTACTTC. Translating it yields CASSYYSSYEQYF.

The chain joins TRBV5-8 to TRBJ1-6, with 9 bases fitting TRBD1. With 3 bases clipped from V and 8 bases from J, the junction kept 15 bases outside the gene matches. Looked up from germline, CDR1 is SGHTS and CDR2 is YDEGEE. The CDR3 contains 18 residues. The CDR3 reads CASSSGTGSFGGDSPLHF. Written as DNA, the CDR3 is TGTGCCAGCAGCTCTGGGACAGGGTCCTTCGGAGGGGATTCACCCCTCCACTTT.

CDR3 in DNA: TGTGCCACCAGCGGGGTAAACTCCTACGAGCAGTACTTC. Amino acids: CATSGVNSYEQYF. J is TRBJ2-7 and V is TRBV15; D gene ambiguous. The CDR3 runs 13 residues. The V end lost 5 bases, the J end lost 0 bases, and 8 bases lay between the germline ends. The V gene's germline CDR1 is LNHNV and CDR2 YYDKDF (reference sequence).

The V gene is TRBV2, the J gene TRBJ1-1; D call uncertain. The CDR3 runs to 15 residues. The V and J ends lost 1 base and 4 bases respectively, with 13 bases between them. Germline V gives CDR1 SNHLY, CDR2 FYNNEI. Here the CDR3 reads CASSEGLAEGTEAFF. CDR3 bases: TGTGCCAGCAGTGAAGGGCTAGCTGAGGGCACTGAAGCTTTCTTT. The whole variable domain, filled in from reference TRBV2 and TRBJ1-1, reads EPEVTQTPSHQVTQMGQEVILRCVPISNHLYFYWYRQILGQKVEFLVSFYNNEISEKSEIFDDQFSVERPDGSNFTLKIRSTKLEDSAMYFCASSEGLAEGTEAFFGQGTRLTVV.

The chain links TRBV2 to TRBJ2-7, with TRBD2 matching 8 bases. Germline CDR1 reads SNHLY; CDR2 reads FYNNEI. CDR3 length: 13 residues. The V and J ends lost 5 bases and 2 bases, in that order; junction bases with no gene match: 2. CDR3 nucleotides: TGTGCCAGCAGTCCGGGACTAGCCTACGAGCAGTACTTC. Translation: CASSPGLAYEQYF. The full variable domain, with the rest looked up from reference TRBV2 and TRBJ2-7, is EPEVTQTPSHQVTQMGQEVILRCVPISNHLYFYWYRQILGQKVEFLVSFYNNEISEKSEIFDDQFSVERPDGSNFTLKIRSTKLEDSAMYFCASSPGLAYEQYFGPGTRLTVT.

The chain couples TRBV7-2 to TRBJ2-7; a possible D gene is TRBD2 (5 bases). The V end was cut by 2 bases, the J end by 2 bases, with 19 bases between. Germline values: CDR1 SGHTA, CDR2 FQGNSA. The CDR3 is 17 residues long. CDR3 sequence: CASSLNPSQGLTYEQYF. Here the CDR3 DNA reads TGTGCCAGCAGCTTAAATCCTAGCCAAGGCCTTACCTACGAGCAGTACTTC.

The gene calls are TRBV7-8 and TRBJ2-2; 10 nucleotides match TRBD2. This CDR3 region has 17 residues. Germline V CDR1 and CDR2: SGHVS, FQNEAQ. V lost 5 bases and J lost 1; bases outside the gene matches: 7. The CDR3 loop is CASSPRLAGENTGELFF. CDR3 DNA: TGTGCCAGCAGCCCTAGACTAGCGGGTGAGAACACCGGGGAGCTGTTTTTT.

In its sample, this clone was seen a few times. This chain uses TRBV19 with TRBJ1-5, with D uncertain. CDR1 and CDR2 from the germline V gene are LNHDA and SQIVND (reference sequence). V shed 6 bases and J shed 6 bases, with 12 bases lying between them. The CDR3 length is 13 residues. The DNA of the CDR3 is TGTGCCAGTAGCATCACCGACGGTCAGCCCCAGCATTTT. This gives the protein CASSITDGQPQHF.

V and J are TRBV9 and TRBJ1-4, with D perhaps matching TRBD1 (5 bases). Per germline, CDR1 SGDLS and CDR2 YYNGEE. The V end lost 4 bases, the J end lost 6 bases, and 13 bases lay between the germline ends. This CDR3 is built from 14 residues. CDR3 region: CASSPGGGYEKLFF. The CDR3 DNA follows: TGTGCCAGCAGCCCAGGCGGGGGATATGAAAAACTGTTTTTT.